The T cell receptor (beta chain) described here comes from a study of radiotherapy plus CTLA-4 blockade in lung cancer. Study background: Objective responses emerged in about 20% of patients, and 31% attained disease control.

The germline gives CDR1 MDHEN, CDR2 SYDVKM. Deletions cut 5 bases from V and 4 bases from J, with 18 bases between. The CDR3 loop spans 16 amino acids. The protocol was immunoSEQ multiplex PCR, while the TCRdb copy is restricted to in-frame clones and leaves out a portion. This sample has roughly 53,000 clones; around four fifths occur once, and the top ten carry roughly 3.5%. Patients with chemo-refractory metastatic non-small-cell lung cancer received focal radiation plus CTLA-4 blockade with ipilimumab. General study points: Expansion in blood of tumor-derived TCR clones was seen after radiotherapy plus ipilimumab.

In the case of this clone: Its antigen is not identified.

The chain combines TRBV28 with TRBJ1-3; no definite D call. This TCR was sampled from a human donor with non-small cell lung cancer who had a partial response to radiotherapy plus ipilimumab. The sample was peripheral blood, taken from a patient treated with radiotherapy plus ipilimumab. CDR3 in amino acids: CASSKPRGGYGNTIYF. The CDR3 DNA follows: TGTGCCAGCAGTAAGCCCCGGGGAGGGTACGGAAACACCATATATTTT. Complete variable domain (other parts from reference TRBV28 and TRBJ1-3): DVKVTQSSRYLVKRTGEKVFLECVQDMDHENMFWYRQDPGLGLRLIYFSYDVKMKEKGDIPEGYSVSREKKERFSLILESASTNQTSMYLCASSKPRGGYGNTIYFGEGSWLTVV.